This TCR beta chain emerged from a study of shared clonotypes between healthy human individuals. Study-wide results and caveats: Estimated richness values were generally larger in naive subsets than in memory subsets. The low donor count limited represented genetic and exposure-history diversity.

A word on this clone: Its antigen is currently unknown. Other nucleotide sequences in the sample specify the same CDR3.

Germline V lookup: CDR1 SEHNR, CDR2 FQNEAQ (reference sequence). The CDR3 is 15 residues long. V shed 1 base and J shed 3 bases, with 11 bases lying between them. 200 to 250 ng DNA, 30,000 to 35,000 T cell genomes, went into each sorted-subset replicate PCR. Authors' analysis steps: Without quality scores, immunoSEQ junctional reads could not be filtered like full-length reads. Sequencing was performed with immunoSEQ multiplex PCR; in TCRdb, only in-frame clones are kept and a portion is missing. That table is the source of V, J and clone size, and D and trimming were worked out from the DNA. The data show around 2,100,000 clones, about 95% seen once. The naive CD8 subset, CD45RO-negative cells positively selected for CCR7, excluded terminally differentiated effector memory CD45RA+ cells.

This sequence was found in a man between 18 and 35 years old in good health. The sequenced sample consisted of naive CD8+ T cells sorted from blood. The chain carries TRBV7-9 and TRBJ2-3, with D possibly being TRBD2 (6 bases). The CDR3 loop is CASSLVLAGTDTQYF. Written as DNA, the CDR3 is TGTGCCAGCAGCTTAGTGTTGGCGGGAACAGATACGCAGTATTTT.